This T cell receptor (beta chain) was observed in a study of breast tumors, draining lymph nodes, adjacent tissues listed by TCRdb under 2016. For the study in its entirety: In breast cancer patients, the study compared the TCR beta repertoires of tumor, adjacent nontumor tissue and axillary lymph nodes. The study was designed to assess the relationships and possible T-cell exchange between tumor, surrounding tissue and draining lymph node repertoires in human breast cancer.

The sequencer listed for this sample is Illumina HiSeq 2000. Multiplex PCR amplification was used to build the TCR beta chain libraries. High-throughput sequencing was used to analyze the amplified TCR beta chain products. TCRdb reran the public reads through fastp at Q25 and MiXCR, keeping productive beta chains. Every entry covers one CDR3 protein and lists the most common genes and DNA from its rows. In this sample the table shows some 120,000 distinct CDR3 sequences, about 20% of which occur a single time. The ten largest clones take up over 3% of the sample. Points the paper makes about the study in general: The data were considered consistent with the idea that most tumor T cells come from the lymph node and then expand in tumor tissue. The similarity between tumor and nontumor tissue repertoires was significantly greater in luminal-like breast cancer than in basal-like breast cancer. Tumor T-cell repertoires showed less diversity than lymph node repertoires and more diversity than nontumor tissue repertoires, and tumor T-cell repertoires showed preferential V and J gene usage. The conclusion that tumor T cells originate in lymph nodes was presented as consistent with a hypothesis rather than as directly demonstrated.

The germline V gene (reference sequence) yields DFQATT for CDR1 and SNEGSKA for CDR2. Ends trimmed: V by 0 bases, J by 6 bases; bases unmatched to a gene: 8. From the cysteine through the phenylalanine, the CDR3 covers 15 amino acids. The read is trimmed to its CDR3 DNA, 45 bases read in frame from base 1. Lymph node samples came from the axillary draining lymph nodes of breast cancer patients. This clonotype was seen a handful of times. This receptor's antigen is unknown. A read error may explain this, as a much larger clone is one base away. Source material: axillary lymph node tissue. The V and J segments used are TRBV20-1 and TRBJ2-7, and 10 junctional nucleotides match TRBD1. This receptor was identified in a female donor with breast cancer. Some clones in this sample may be carry-over from other donors' samples. The CDR3 protein is CSARDRDRGICEQYF. The DNA sequence is as follows: TGCAGTGCTAGAGACCGGGACAGGGGAATCTGCGAGCAGTACTTC.